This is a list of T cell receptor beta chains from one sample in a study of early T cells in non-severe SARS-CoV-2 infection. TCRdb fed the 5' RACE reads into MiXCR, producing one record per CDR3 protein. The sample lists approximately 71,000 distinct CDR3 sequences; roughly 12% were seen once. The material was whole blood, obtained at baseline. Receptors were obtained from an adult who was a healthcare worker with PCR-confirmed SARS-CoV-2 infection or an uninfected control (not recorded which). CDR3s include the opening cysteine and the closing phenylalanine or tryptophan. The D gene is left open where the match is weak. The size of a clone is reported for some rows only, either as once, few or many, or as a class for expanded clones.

cdr3_nt: TGTGCCAGCAGTTACGTCCTGCCCTCCTACGAGCAGTACTTC
cdr3_aa: CASSYVLPSYEQYF
clone_size: many
v_call: TRBV28
j_call: TRBJ2-7
d_call: -

cdr3_nt: TGTGCCAGTAGTGTTCACTACAGGGGGGCGGGAGATCAGCCCCAGCATTTT
cdr3_aa: CASSVHYRGAGDQPQHF
clone_size: -
v_call: TRBV19
j_call: TRBJ1-5
d_call: TRBD1

cdr3_nt: TGCGCCAGCAGCCAAGCCCCCGCGGGGGGCGCGAACACCGGGGAGCTGTTTTTT
cdr3_aa: CASSQAPAGGANTGELFF
clone_size: few
v_call: TRBV4-1
j_call: TRBJ2-2
d_call: TRBD2

cdr3_nt: TGTGCCAGCAGCCTAGACAGGTACCAAGAGACCCAGTACTTC
cdr3_aa: CASSLDRYQETQYF
clone_size: few
v_call: TRBV11-2
j_call: TRBJ2-5
d_call: -

cdr3_nt: TGTGCCGCCGAGAGGGACTCCGGGGAGCTGTTTTTT
cdr3_aa: CAAERDSGELFF
clone_size: -
v_call: TRBV7-6
j_call: TRBJ2-2
d_call: -

cdr3_nt: TGTGCCAGCAGCGGGACAGGGGCGCGAGAGACCCAGTACTTC
cdr3_aa: CASSGTGARETQYF
clone_size: -
v_call: TRBV9
j_call: TRBJ2-5
d_call: TRBD1

cdr3_nt: TGTGCCAGCAGCTCCCAAGGGGACTCAACTGGTGAGCAGTACTTC
cdr3_aa: CASSSQGDSTGEQYF
clone_size: -
v_call: TRBV7-6
j_call: TRBJ2-7
d_call: -

cdr3_nt: TGTGCCAGTAGTATGAGGCCGAATGAAAAACTGTTTTTT
cdr3_aa: CASSMRPNEKLFF
clone_size: -
v_call: TRBV19
j_call: TRBJ1-4
d_call: -

cdr3_nt: TGCGCCAGCAGCTTGAGGGGACTAGGGTCCACAGATACGCAGTATTTT
cdr3_aa: CASSLRGLGSTDTQYF
clone_size: few
v_call: TRBV5-1
j_call: TRBJ2-3
d_call: TRBD2

cdr3_nt: TGTGCCAGTAGTATCCTAGGGACAGACTATGGCTACACCTTC
cdr3_aa: CASSILGTDYGYTF
clone_size: few
v_call: TRBV19
j_call: TRBJ1-2
d_call: TRBD1

cdr3_nt: TGTGCCAGCAGCTCTTTTATAGCAATAGGTCGTACAGATACGCAGTATTTT
cdr3_aa: CASSSFIAIGRTDTQYF
clone_size: -
v_call: TRBV7-9
j_call: TRBJ2-3
d_call: -

cdr3_nt: TGTGCCAGCAGCTTCGGACTGGGGAGCCTTTCACCCCTCCACTTT
cdr3_aa: CASSFGLGSLSPLHF
clone_size: -
v_call: TRBV5-4
j_call: TRBJ1-6
d_call: -

cdr3_nt: TGTGCCAGCATGAGGGCCCTACCCTACGAGCAGTACTTC
cdr3_aa: CASMRALPYEQYF
clone_size: -
v_call: TRBV28
j_call: TRBJ2-7
d_call: -

cdr3_nt: TGTGCCAGCAGCCAAGCACAGTATAATGAAAAACTGTTTTTT
cdr3_aa: CASSQAQYNEKLFF
clone_size: -
v_call: TRBV3-1
j_call: TRBJ1-4
d_call: -

cdr3_nt: TGTGCCAGCAGCTCCCAGGGACAGGGGGCTAATGAAAAACTGTTTTTT
cdr3_aa: CASSSQGQGANEKLFF
clone_size: -
v_call: TRBV7-9
j_call: TRBJ1-4
d_call: TRBD1

cdr3_nt: TGTGCCAGCAGCTTAGTGGTTGACCCTAGGGCTTTCTTT
cdr3_aa: CASSLVVDPRAFF
clone_size: many
v_call: TRBV11-2
j_call: TRBJ1-1
d_call: -

cdr3_nt: TGTGCCAGCAGTTACACGACAGGGAGGGGCTACACCTTC
cdr3_aa: CASSYTTGRGYTF
clone_size: -
v_call: TRBV6-5
j_call: TRBJ1-2
d_call: TRBD1

cdr3_nt: TGTGCCAGCAGTCGAACTAGCGGGGGGGCCAGAGAGCAGTACTTC
cdr3_aa: CASSRTSGGAREQYF
clone_size: few
v_call: TRBV2
j_call: TRBJ2-7
d_call: TRBD2

cdr3_nt: TGTGCCAGCAGCTTAGAGGCGTACAATGAGCAGTTCTTC
cdr3_aa: CASSLEAYNEQFF
clone_size: -
v_call: TRBV7-9
j_call: TRBJ2-1
d_call: -

cdr3_nt: TGTGCCAGCCGACCGTGGGGACAGGCTAATGAAAAACTGTTTTTT
cdr3_aa: CASRPWGQANEKLFF
clone_size: few
v_call: TRBV28
j_call: TRBJ1-4
d_call: TRBD1

cdr3_nt: TGTGCCAGCAGCACCCAGATCAGGCTAGCCGAGGAGCAGTTCTTC
cdr3_aa: CASSTQIRLAEEQFF
clone_size: few
v_call: TRBV9
j_call: TRBJ2-1
d_call: -

cdr3_nt: TGCGCCAGCAGCCAAGCGGGGGGGTATGATCACGAGCAGTACTTC
cdr3_aa: CASSQAGGYDHEQYF
clone_size: few
v_call: TRBV4-1
j_call: TRBJ2-7
d_call: TRBD2

cdr3_nt: TGTGCCAGCAGCTCCCAGGGGGGAAACTACGAGCAGTACTTC
cdr3_aa: CASSSQGGNYEQYF
clone_size: -
v_call: TRBV12-3/TRBV12-4
j_call: TRBJ2-7
d_call: -

cdr3_nt: TGTGCCAGTATGCCTGGGGAGCCCTATGGCTACACCTTC
cdr3_aa: CASMPGEPYGYTF
clone_size: -
v_call: TRBV2
j_call: TRBJ1-2
d_call: -

cdr3_nt: TGTGCCAGCTCACCAGAAGGGACAGGACCTAACTATGGCTACACCTTC
cdr3_aa: CASSPEGTGPNYGYTF
clone_size: few
v_call: TRBV18
j_call: TRBJ1-2
d_call: TRBD1

cdr3_nt: TGTGCCAGCAGTGAGGGGGAGGACATTCAGTACTTC
cdr3_aa: CASSEGEDIQYF
clone_size: few
v_call: TRBV2
j_call: TRBJ2-4
d_call: -

cdr3_nt: TGTGCCATCAGTTCAGCGGATACGCAGTATTTT
cdr3_aa: CAISSADTQYF
clone_size: -
v_call: TRBV10-3
j_call: TRBJ2-3
d_call: -

cdr3_nt: TGTGCCAGCAGTTTTGGCAGGGCGGGCACTGAAGCTTTCTTT
cdr3_aa: CASSFGRAGTEAFF
clone_size: -
v_call: TRBV28
j_call: TRBJ1-1
d_call: -

cdr3_nt: TGCAGTGCTAGAGATCAGCTGGACAGGTACCAAGAGACCCAGTACTTC
cdr3_aa: CSARDQLDRYQETQYF
clone_size: many
v_call: TRBV20-1
j_call: TRBJ2-5
d_call: TRBD1

cdr3_nt: TGTGCCAGCAGCTTAGGGGGACGAAACACAGATACGCAGTATTTT
cdr3_aa: CASSLGGRNTDTQYF
clone_size: few
v_call: TRBV11-3
j_call: TRBJ2-3
d_call: -

cdr3_nt: TGCGCCAGCAGTCAATCGTTTCCGGGACAGGGGTTGGGCACAGATACGCAGTATTTT
cdr3_aa: CASSQSFPGQGLGTDTQYF
clone_size: many
v_call: TRBV23-1
j_call: TRBJ2-3
d_call: TRBD1

cdr3_nt: TGTGCCAGCAGCTTAAGGGCCCGCTACGAGCAGTACTTC
cdr3_aa: CASSLRARYEQYF
clone_size: many
v_call: TRBV11-2
j_call: TRBJ2-7
d_call: -

cdr3_nt: TGCAGCGTTGGCGCGACCAACACAGGGAAGCAGTACTTC
cdr3_aa: CSVGATNTGKQYF
clone_size: many
v_call: TRBV29-1
j_call: TRBJ2-7
d_call: -

cdr3_nt: TGTGCCAGCAGCTCCGCTATCACAGATACGCAGTATTTT
cdr3_aa: CASSSAITDTQYF
clone_size: few
v_call: TRBV5-4
j_call: TRBJ2-3
d_call: -

cdr3_nt: TGTGCCAGCAGCCGGGACATCAATGAGCAGTTCTTC
cdr3_aa: CASSRDINEQFF
clone_size: few
v_call: TRBV28
j_call: TRBJ2-1
d_call: -

cdr3_nt: TGTGCCAGCAGCTTATGGCTAGGGGGGAATGGTGGCACAGATACGCAGTATTTT
cdr3_aa: CASSLWLGGNGGTDTQYF
clone_size: many
v_call: TRBV7-9
j_call: TRBJ2-3
d_call: -

cdr3_nt: TGTGCCAGCAGCCAATACACCGGGGAGCTGTTTTTT
cdr3_aa: CASSQYTGELFF
clone_size: many
v_call: TRBV6-6
j_call: TRBJ2-2
d_call: -